This passage covers 23 T cell receptor beta chains from one sample sequenced in a study of molecular identifiers for immune sequencing clone quantification. MiXCR was run by TCRdb on the PCR reads, yielding one entry per CDR3 protein. The sample records 300,000 to 350,000 distinct CDR3 sequences, roughly 23% being singletons. The sample was naive CD8+ T cells from blood, with Jurkat cell RNA spiked in. Subset meaning: FACS-sorted CD8+CD4-CCR7+CD45RA+ naive T cells. The receptors here all came from a human donor in good health. Some libraries in this study had Jurkat cell RNA spiked in.

This clonotype was seen repeatedly, ten times or more. This chain connects TRBV28 to TRBJ1-1; 8 positions agree with TRBD1. The CDR3 is 14 amino acids. Trimming at V came to 7 bases and at J to 0 bases, leaving 4 bases not matched to a gene. Germline-derived CDR1 and CDR2 are MDHEN and SYDVKM. DNA of the CDR3: TGTGCCAGCACCCGACAGGGGATGAACACTGAAGCTTTCTTT. Translating gives CASTRQGMNTEAFF.

The table lists this clonotype with a few counts. This chain uses TRBV12-3 or TRBV12-4 with TRBJ2-3; 9 bases match TRBD2. Losses at the gene ends were 4 bases for V and 4 bases for J; bases not matched to a gene: 12. The CDR3 spans 17 residues. CDR3 nucleotides: TGTGCCAGCAGTTCCATTCCTAGCGGGAATCCCGCAGATACGCAGTATTTT. Translation: CASSSIPSGNPADTQYF.

This clonotype appeared a few times. J is TRBJ2-4 and V is TRBV27, with TRBD2 matching over 9 bases. The length of the CDR3 is 21 residues. The germline V gene has CDR1 MNHEY and CDR2 SMNVEV (reference sequence). V was pared by 5 bases and J by 7 bases, with 27 bases of the junction left unmatched. As DNA, the CDR3 is TGTGCCAGCAGTCCGATCTCCGGGGGTGCGGGGGGGAATCTGAGAACGAACATTCAGTACTTC. Encoded protein: CASSPISGGAGGNLRTNIQYF.

This clonotype turned up a few times. One end of the junction is discordant with germline, which a read error may explain. The chain employs TRBV7-2 and TRBJ2-7; 7 bases map to TRBD1. In germline, CDR1 is SGHTA, CDR2 FQGNSA. The CDR3 runs 15 residues. CDR3 amino acids: CASSFYRGSSYGQYF. CDR3 DNA sequence: TGTGCCAGCAGCTTCTACAGGGGTAGCTCCTACGGGCAGTACTTC. Together with reference TRBV7-2 and TRBJ2-7, the CDR3 gives the full variable domain: GAGVSQSPSNKVTEKGKDVELRCDPISGHTALYWYRQSLGQGLEFLIYFQGNSAPDKSGLPSDRFSAERTGGSVSTLTIQRTQQEDSAVYLCASSFYRGSSYGQYFGPGTRLTVT.

At least ten counts were recorded for this clonotype. The genes are TRBV7-9 and TRBJ1-2; 9 bases are shared with TRBD1. Germline CDR1 reads SEHNR; CDR2 reads FQNEAQ (reference sequence). CDR3 size: 16 residues. The V gene end was trimmed by 5 bases and the J gene end by 6 bases; junction bases not matched to a gene: 13. The CDR3 is CASSPGTGQEVNGYTF. In nucleotides, the CDR3 is TGTGCCAGCAGCCCGGGGACAGGGCAGGAAGTTAATGGCTACACCTTC.

This clonotype occurred many times. V and J are TRBV27 and TRBJ2-7, with TRBD2 matching 14 bases. Germline CDR1 is MNHEY and CDR2 is SMNVEV (reference sequence). CDR3 length: 16 amino acids. Trimming at V came to 5 bases and at J to 4 bases, leaving 7 bases not matched to a gene. The CDR3 nucleotides are TGTGCCAGCAGTGGACAGGGACTAGCGGGAGTTTACGAGCAGTACTTC. This gives the protein CASSGQGLAGVYEQYF.

This clonotype was detected many times. The CDR3 protein is CASSHPIAEQETQYF. DNA of the CDR3: TGTGCCAGCAGCCACCCAATAGCGGAACAAGAGACCCAGTACTTC. This sequence joins TRBV9 and TRBJ2-5; the D gene is possibly TRBD2 (6 bases). Between the trimmed V and J ends, which lost 4 bases and 2 bases, there was a span of 15 bases. The CDR3 has 15 residues. Germline CDR1 reads SGDLS; CDR2 reads YYNGEE.

This clonotype came up a few times. The chain links TRBV19 to TRBJ2-5; possibly TRBD2 for D (5 bases). Per germline, CDR1 LNHDA and CDR2 SQIVND (reference sequence). CDR3 length: 11 amino acids. Between the trimmed V and J ends, which lost 6 bases and 9 bases, there was a span of 11 bases. The CDR3: CASRGLEAQYF. For the CDR3, the DNA is TGTGCCAGTAGAGGGTTGGAGGCCCAGTACTTC.

This clonotype was seen at least ten times. The V gene is TRBV2, the J gene TRBJ2-3, with TRBD2 identical over 11 bases. The CDR3 is 17 amino acids. The trim removed 2 bases at V and 0 bases at J, leaving 4 bases unmatched. CDR1 and CDR2 (germline): SNHLY, FYNNEI. The CDR3 nucleotides are TGTGCCAGCAGTGAAAGCGCTAGCGGGAGGAGCACAGATACGCAGTATTTT. Residues: CASSESASGRSTDTQYF.

The V gene is TRBV10-2, the J gene TRBJ2-5, with D tentatively TRBD2 (7 bases). Deletions cut 3 bases from V and 2 bases from J, with 13 bases between. The CDR3 totals 15 residues. CDR1 and CDR2 from the germline V gene are WSHSY and SAAADI. CDR3 amino acids: CASSDRRGPQETQYF. The DNA of the CDR3 is TGCGCCAGCAGTGACCGGCGGGGGCCTCAAGAGACCCAGTACTTC.

This clonotype appeared a few times. V is TRBV5-4 and J is TRBJ2-5; TRBD2 agrees at 12 bases. The CDR3 is 18 amino acids. Germline values: CDR1 SGHNT, CDR2 YYREEE (reference sequence). Germline trimming cut 0 bases from V and 6 bases from J; bases unmatched to any gene: 12. The CDR3 reads CASSLEFLSTSGRQTQYF. The CDR3 region has the DNA TGTGCCAGCAGCTTGGAATTCCTGTCGACTAGCGGGAGACAGACCCAGTACTTC. The complete variable domain, with remaining parts taken from reference TRBV5-4 and TRBJ2-5, reads ETGVTQSPTHLIKTRGQQVTLRCSSQSGHNTVSWYQQALGQGPQFIFQYYREEENGRGNFPPRFSGLQFPNYSSELNVNALELDDSALYLCASSLEFLSTSGRQTQYFGPGTRLLVL.

The V gene is TRBV21-1, the J gene TRBJ2-4; the D call of TRBD1 is as the table states it, not checked on the DNA. TRBV21-1 is labeled a pseudogene. The CDR3 runs 21 residues. In DNA, the CDR3 is TGTGCCAGCAGCCCATCCCTCTCCGGGACAGAGTTTTTTCTGGTCAAAAACATTCAGTACTTC. Translation gives CASSPSLSGTEFFLVKNIQYF.

This clonotype was seen more than once but under ten times. Since a much larger clone is just one base distant, this may be a read error. In this CDR3 the conserved last residue, phenylalanine or tryptophan, is missing, so a read error is likely. No DNA is shown, since the ends of the CDR3 on it are uncertain; the CDR3 is the one TCRdb lists. The genes are TRBV6-6 and TRBJ2-7; TRBD2 is the table's D call and was not checked against the DNA. From germline, CDR1 is MNHNY and CDR2 SVGAGI (reference sequence). The CDR3 spans 18 amino acids, including both terminal residues. The CDR3 region is CASSYSGIINWDGGEGGL.

Turning to this clonotype: The CDR3 carries no conserved terminal phenylalanine or tryptophan, so it likely arises from a read error. V is TRBV5-6 and J is TRBJ1-3; D not certain. Trimming took off 4 bases at V and 4 bases at J, with 6 bases between the two ends. Looked up from germline, CDR1 is SGHDT and CDR2 is YYEEEE. The CDR3 runs 12 residues. This CDR3 is CASSPLGNTIYL. For the CDR3, the DNA is TGTGCCAGCAGCCCCTTGGGAAACACCATATATCTT.

This clonotype was observed many times. This chain joins TRBV7-9 and TRBJ2-5, with D possibly TRBD1 on 6 matching bases. The CDR3 length is 16 residues. The germline V gene has CDR1 SEHNR and CDR2 FQNEAQ (reference sequence). V lost 4 bases to trimming and J lost 1 base, with 16 bases between them. The CDR3, as DNA: TGTGCCAGCAGCTCATCCGTGGGCAGGGGCCAAGAGACCCAGTACTTC. Translation: CASSSSVGRGQETQYF.

As for this clonotype: A clone one base away is much larger, so this may be a read error. CDR3 loop: CASNHPDREAYGYTF. CDR3 nucleotide sequence: TGTGCCAGCAACCATCCCGACAGGGAGGCCTATGGCTACACCTTC. The V and J genes are TRBV5-4 and TRBJ1-2; 7 bases are a match to TRBD1. Trimming took 6 bases from V and 4 from J; bases not matched to a gene: 12. Germline loops: CDR1 SGHNT, CDR2 YYREEE (reference sequence). The CDR3 extends over 15 amino acids.

This clonotype has ten or more counts. V and J are TRBV29-1 and TRBJ2-7; D may be TRBD2 (6 bases). The CDR3 is 13 residues long. The germline V gene has CDR1 SQVTM and CDR2 ANQGSEA. V lost 3 bases and J lost 3, with 12 bases in between. The CDR3: CSVEKQGGYEQYF. Written as DNA, the CDR3 is TGCAGCGTTGAGAAGCAGGGAGGCTACGAGCAGTACTTC.

Regarding this clonotype: This may be a read error, as it is one base from a much larger clone. This chain joins TRBV9 and TRBJ2-1; unclear D gene. V dropped 4 bases and J dropped 8 bases, with 10 bases sitting between them. The germline V gene has CDR1 SGDLS and CDR2 YYNGEE. CDR3 length: 12 residues. CDR3 region: CASSHNTDEQFF. The DNA for the CDR3 is TGTGCCAGCAGCCATAACACGGATGAGCAGTTCTTC.

The chain combines TRBV18 with TRBJ2-1, with D perhaps TRBD1 (6 bases). CDR1 and CDR2 (germline): KGHSH, LQKENI. The V end was cut by 5 bases, the J end by 5 bases, with 13 bases between. The CDR3 spans 14 residues. The CDR3 DNA sequence: TGTGCCAGCTCATCTCAGGGGCTGCACAATGAGCAGTTCTTC. It translates to CASSSQGLHNEQFF. The whole variable domain, remainder taken from reference TRBV18 and TRBJ2-1, is NAGVMQNPRHLVRRRGQEARLRCSPMKGHSHVYWYRQLPEEGLKFMVYLQKENIIDESGMPKERFSAEFPKEGPSILRIQQVVRGDSAAYFCASSSQGLHNEQFFGPGTRLTVL.

The sample holds many counts of this clonotype. The rearrangement joins TRBV4-1 to TRBJ1-5; D uncertain. CDR3 length: 16 residues. V was clipped by 2 bases and J by 4 bases, with 15 bases between them. Germline values: CDR1 MGHRA, CDR2 YSYEKL. In nucleotides, the CDR3 is TGCGCCAGCAGCCAATATCCCAAGGATGGTAATCAGCCCCAGCATTTT. It translates to CASSQYPKDGNQPQHF.

This clonotype has a count of ten or more. The chain uses TRBV19 and TRBJ2-3; D may be TRBD1 or TRBD2 (6 bases each). CDR1 is LNHDA and CDR2 is SQIVND in the germline V gene (reference sequence). The CDR3 consists of 14 residues. Trimming took off 7 bases at V and 6 bases at J, with 17 bases between the two ends. The CDR3 region has the DNA TGTGCCAGTAACGACGGGGGCCCGAGCGATACGCAGTATTTT. The encoded protein is CASNDGGPSDTQYF.

About this clonotype: A much larger clonotype is one base distant, so this may be a read error. V gene TRBV12-3 or TRBV12-4 combines with J gene TRBJ2-1; 10 bases are shared with TRBD2. The CDR3 is made up of 15 amino acids. The CDR3 DNA reads as TGTGCCAGCAGCTTCCTAGCGGGAGTCGCGGGTGAGCGGTTCTTC. Translated, it gives CASSFLAGVAGERFF.

The table lists this clonotype with many counts. The chain recombines TRBV13 with TRBJ2-2; 9 bases are shared with TRBD2. J gave up 0 bases and V 3 bases, and 2 bases lay outside the gene matches. The CDR3 runs 16 residues. Per germline, CDR1 PRHDT and CDR2 FYEKMQ (reference sequence). CDR3 residues: CASSLPSGANTGELFF. DNA of the CDR3: TGTGCCAGCAGCTTGCCTAGCGGGGCGAACACCGGGGAGCTGTTTTTT.